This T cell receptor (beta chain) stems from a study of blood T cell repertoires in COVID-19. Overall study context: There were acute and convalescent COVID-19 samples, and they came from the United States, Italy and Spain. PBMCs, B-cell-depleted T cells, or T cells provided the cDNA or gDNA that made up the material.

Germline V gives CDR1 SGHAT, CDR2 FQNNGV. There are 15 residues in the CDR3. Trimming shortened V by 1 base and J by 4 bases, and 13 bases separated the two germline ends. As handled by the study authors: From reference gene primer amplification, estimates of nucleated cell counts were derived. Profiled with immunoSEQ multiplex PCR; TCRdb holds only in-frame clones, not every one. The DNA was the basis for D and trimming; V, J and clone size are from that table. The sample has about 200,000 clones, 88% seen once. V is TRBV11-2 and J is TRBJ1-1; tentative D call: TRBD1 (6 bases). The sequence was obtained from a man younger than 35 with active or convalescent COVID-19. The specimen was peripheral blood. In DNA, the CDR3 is TGTGCCAGCAGCTTAGTGACGCGGGGGCGCACTGAAGCTTTCTTT. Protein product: CASSLVTRGRTEAFF.